The T cell receptor beta chain under discussion was sequenced for a study of blood T cell repertoires in COVID-19. Method: immunoSEQ multiplex PCR; TCRdb's copy keeps in-frame clones and lacks some. Among some 170,000 clones listed, 60% to 80% were seen once. The germline CDR1 and CDR2 sequences are SGHTA and FQGNSA. CDR3 length: 17 residues. V lost 4 bases to trimming and J lost 4 bases; unmatched junction nucleotides: 15. The chain recombines TRBV7-2 with TRBJ1-2, with 7 bases that match TRBD1. The sample taken for sequencing was peripheral blood. The clonotype was recovered from a woman aged 70-85 years with acute or convalescent COVID-19. The CDR3 loop reads CASSSSTGQASVYGYTF. The DNA of the CDR3 is TGTGCCAGCAGCTCTAGTACAGGACAGGCGTCCGTCTATGGCTACACCTTC.